The source of this T cell receptor (beta chain) is a study of blood T cell repertoires in COVID-19. Study details: Spain, Italy and the United States supplied samples that represented acute and convalescent COVID-19. In each case, the material was cDNA or gDNA derived from T cells, B-cell-depleted T cells, or PBMCs.

Under the authors' procedure: The assay estimated nucleated cells by amplifying reference gene primers. The method was immunoSEQ multiplex PCR; TCRdb's version includes in-frame clones alone and lacks a portion of them. V and J calls and clone size are given by that table; D and trimming were obtained from the DNA. The table has about 180,000 clones, 70% to 90% seen once. Between the trimmed V and J ends, which lost 3 bases and 9 bases, there was a span of 9 bases. CDR1 and CDR2 (germline): LGHDT, YNNKEL (reference sequence). The CDR3 contains 13 residues. Specimen: peripheral blood. The receptor was derived from a woman in her 30s with acute or convalescent COVID-19. The chain couples TRBV3-1 (or the pseudogene TRBV3-2) to TRBJ1-6; D unresolved. DNA of the CDR3: TGTGCCAGCAGCCAGGTGAGAGGTTCACCCCTCCACTTT. Protein sequence: CASSQVRGSPLHF.